The 20 T cell receptor beta chains presented below share a single source sample, sequenced in a study of T-cell memory formation after mild COVID-19. MiXCR, run by TCRdb on the 5' RACE reads, gives a single entry per CDR3 protein. The sample includes hundreds of thousands of distinct CDR3 sequences, 15% of them seen just once. Sequenced material: PBMCs or a T cell subset sorted from them (not recorded which). Receptor source: a man younger than 35 who had mild COVID-19 (a few samples of this study predate the infection). Cell type and time point are not known.

In its sample, this clonotype was seen many times. The V and J genes are TRBV5-1 and TRBJ2-7; possibly TRBD2 for D (6 bases). The V gene lost 0 bases and the J gene lost 7 bases, with 20 bases spanning the gap. The CDR3 length is 16 residues. The germline CDR1 and CDR2 sequences are SGHRS and YFSETQ. CDR3 loop: CASSLGSAGPPREQYV. The CDR3 DNA sequence: TGCGCCAGCAGCTTGGGATCCGCGGGGCCTCCGAGGGAGCAGTACGTC.

This clonotype has ten or more counts. The J gene is TRBJ2-5, the V gene TRBV12-3 or TRBV12-4, with TRBD2 matching over 10 bases. Trimming took 5 bases from V and 4 from J; bases not matched to a gene: 10. The CDR3 totals 16 residues. CDR3 sequence reads: CASSGSLAGVGETQYF. The CDR3 coding sequence is TGTGCCAGCAGTGGGTCCCTAGCGGGGGTGGGAGAGACCCAGTACTTC.

This clonotype was recorded many times. The chain is built from TRBV5-1 and TRBJ2-2; no reliable D call. With 0 bases removed from V and 0 bases from J, the gap between germline ends came to 6 bases. The germline CDR1 and CDR2 sequences are SGHRS and YFSETQ. The CDR3 is 15 residues long. CDR3: CASSLDRPNTGELFF. CDR3 bases: TGCGCCAGCAGCTTGGACAGACCGAACACCGGGGAGCTGTTTTTT.

V gene TRBV6-2 or TRBV6-3 combines with J gene TRBJ2-3, with TRBD1 as a possible D gene (5 bases). V was pared by 8 bases and J by 0 bases, with 9 bases between. Germline CDR1 and CDR2: MNHEY and SVGEGT. The CDR3 covers 13 residues. DNA for the CDR3: TGTGCCAGCCGACAGCCTAGCACAGATACGCAGTATTTT. This sequence encodes CASRQPSTDTQYF.

This chain uses TRBV20-1 with TRBJ2-7; TRBD1 matches at 7 bases. From germline, CDR1 is DFQATT and CDR2 SNEGSKA (reference sequence). V was pared by 4 bases and J by 6 bases, with 9 bases of the junction left unmatched. This CDR3 comprises 13 residues. CDR3 protein: CSATRDSLIEQYF. CDR3 bases: TGCAGTGCTACCCGGGACAGCCTGATCGAGCAGTACTTC.

There are many counts of this clonotype. The CDR3 DNA reads TGTGCCAGCTCACCATCGCAATCCTACGAGCAGTACGTC. Protein: CASSPSQSYEQYV. The V gene is TRBV18, the J gene TRBJ2-7, with D hard to call. This CDR3 comprises 13 residues. The V gene's germline CDR1 is KGHSH and CDR2 LQKENI. Trimming stripped 2 bases from V and 1 base from J, with 6 bases between.

Many counts were recorded for this clonotype. The chain couples TRBV7-2 to TRBJ2-1, with D unclear. V was cut by 5 bases and J by 8 bases, with 10 bases left in between. CDR1 is SGHTA and CDR2 is FQGNSA in the germline V gene. This CDR3 region has 12 residues. The CDR3 bases are TGTGCCAGCAGCAACCTAGGTCATGAGCAGTTCTTC. Its translation: CASSNLGHEQFF.

The chain is built from TRBV19 and TRBJ1-1; TRBD1 is a possible D gene (6 bases). The V and J ends lost 7 bases and 3 bases respectively, with 18 bases between them. The length of the CDR3 is 15 residues. The germline CDR1 and CDR2 sequences are LNHDA and SQIVND (reference sequence). The CDR3 coding sequence is TGTGCCAGTACCGATTCGTGGGGGCAGTACACTGAAGCTTTCTTT. It encodes CASTDSWGQYTEAFF. Full variable domain (outside the CDR3, taken from reference TRBV19 and TRBJ1-1): DGGITQSPKYLFRKEGQNVTLSCEQNLNHDAMYWYRQDPGQGLRLIYYSQIVNDFQKGDIAEGYSVSREKKESFPLTVTSAQKNPTAFYLCASTDSWGQYTEAFFGQGTRLTVV.

This clonotype was detected only a few times. This chain connects TRBV6-2 or TRBV6-3 to TRBJ2-5; TRBD1 or TRBD2 may be the D gene (5 bases each). This CDR3 comprises 13 residues. Per the germline V gene, CDR1 is MNHEY and CDR2 is SVGEGT. Trimming took 7 bases from V and 9 from J, leaving 18 bases between them. CDR3 residues: CASIHRDRGAQYF. The DNA of the CDR3 is TGTGCCAGCATCCACCGGGACCGAGGGGCCCAGTACTTC.

This clonotype showed up just a few times. This chain uses TRBV10-3 with TRBJ2-1, with D possibly matching TRBD2 (5 bases). Germline CDR1 reads ENHRY; CDR2 reads SYGVKD. The CDR3 spans 14 residues. With 6 bases removed from V and 2 bases from J, the gap between germline ends came to 11 bases. The CDR3 region has the DNA TGTGCCATCAGACACACAGCGGCCTACAATGAGCAGTTCTTC. Protein: CAIRHTAAYNEQFF.

V and J are TRBV7-3 and TRBJ2-5; 10 bases fit TRBD2. In germline, CDR1 is SGHTA, CDR2 FQGTGA. The CDR3 runs 13 residues. V was pared by 3 bases and J by 9 bases, with 4 bases of the junction left unmatched. The CDR3 coding sequence is TGTGCCAGCAGCTTGGATAGCGGGGGGCCCCAGTACTTC. Translating it yields CASSLDSGGPQYF.

The chain has TRBV6-7 and TRBJ2-2; 11 bases match TRBD2. TRBV6-7 falls under the ORF class, with uncertain function. V trimming: 6 bases; J trimming: 6 bases; junction bases outside the gene matches: 12. The CDR3 extends over 17 amino acids. CDR3 amino acids: CASRPIAGGPLAGELFF. In DNA form, the CDR3 reads TGTGCCAGCAGACCTATAGCGGGGGGGCCCCTGGCCGGGGAGCTGTTTTTT.

J is TRBJ2-3 and V is TRBV5-1; 11 nucleotides align to TRBD2. With 4 bases clipped from V and 3 bases from J, the junction kept 4 bases outside the gene matches. The CDR3 loop spans 15 amino acids. The germline gives CDR1 SGHRS, CDR2 YFSETQ. As DNA, the CDR3 is TGCGCCAGCAGCCTGGGACTAGCGGAGACAGATACGCAGTATTTT. It is translated as CASSLGLAETDTQYF.

V and J are TRBV2 and TRBJ2-3; D is undetermined. The V end was cut by 3 bases, the J end by 5 bases, with 6 bases between. Germline loops: CDR1 SNHLY, CDR2 FYNNEI. This CDR3 spans 12 amino acids. CDR3 in DNA: TGTGCCAGCAGTGAGCATGTAGATACGCAGTATTTT. Its protein is CASSEHVDTQYF.

There are a few counts of this clonotype. This chain uses TRBV20-1 with TRBJ2-3; 8 positions agree with TRBD2. V dropped 4 bases and J dropped 0; count of bases not matched to a gene: 6. This CDR3 has 15 residues. In germline, CDR1 is DFQATT, CDR2 SNEGSKA (reference sequence). The DNA of the CDR3 is TGCAGTGCTACGACTTTAGCGGGGAGCACAGATACGCAGTATTTT. Its protein product is CSATTLAGSTDTQYF.

The chain recombines TRBV24-1 with TRBJ2-2, with 7 nucleotides matching TRBD1. The CDR3 contains 17 residues. Trimming removed 5 bases from V and 0 bases from J; junction bases left unmatched: 8. From germline, CDR1 is KGHDR and CDR2 SFDVKD. CDR3 protein: CATSATSGQPNTGELFF. CDR3 DNA: TGTGCCACCAGTGCCACTTCGGGACAGCCGAACACCGGGGAGCTGTTTTTT.

This chain uses TRBV5-6 with TRBJ2-7, with 13 positions matching TRBD2. The CDR3 length is 15 residues. V lost 6 bases to trimming and J lost 3 bases; unmatched junction nucleotides: 6. The germline gives CDR1 SGHDT, CDR2 YYEEEE. CDR3 coding DNA: TGTGCCAGCACCCCGAGGACTAGCGGGGGCTACGAGCAGTACTTC. The encoded protein is CASTPRTSGGYEQYF. Together with reference TRBV5-6 and TRBJ2-7, the CDR3 gives the full variable domain: DAGVTQSPTHLIKTRGQQVTLRCSPKSGHDTVSWYQQALGQGPQFIFQYYEEEERQRGNFPDRFSGHQFPNYSSELNVNALLLGDSALYLCASTPRTSGGYEQYFGPGTRLTVT.

This clonotype has only a few counts. This chain connects TRBV7-3 to TRBJ2-3; no clear D gene. The CDR3 is made up of 14 amino acids. The V gene's germline CDR1 is SGHTA and CDR2 FQGTGA. V lost 0 bases to trimming and J lost 6 bases, with 10 bases between them. Here the CDR3 reads CASSLTRFGDTQYF. In DNA form, the CDR3 reads TGTGCCAGCAGCTTAACCCGGTTCGGGGATACGCAGTATTTT.

This clonotype was seen a few times. The chain employs TRBV6-1 and TRBJ1-1, with a tentative D call TRBD1 (5 bases). Germline lookup yields CDR1 MNHNS and CDR2 SASEGT. Trimming cost V 4 bases and J 6 bases, with 24 bases left between them. The CDR3 totals 17 residues. The CDR3 coding sequence is TGTGCCAGCAGTGTGGCCGGCCGGCGGGGGTTTCGCGCTGAAGCTTTCTTT. Protein sequence: CASSVAGRRGFRAEAFF.

V usage is TRBV20-1 and J usage is TRBJ2-7; TRBD2 is a possible D gene (6 bases). This CDR3 has 14 amino acids. Trimming pared 3 bases from V and 0 bases from J, leaving 12 bases between. Germline CDR1 DFQATT, CDR2 SNEGSKA (reference sequence). Here the CDR3 reads CSARRPEGSYEQYV. Written as DNA, the CDR3 is TGCAGTGCTAGGAGGCCGGAGGGCTCCTACGAGCAGTACGTC.